The T cell receptor beta chain described here comes from a study of CD4 T cells in relation to SARS-CoV-2 and coronaviruses. The assay was immunoSEQ multiplex PCR, and TCRdb's table has in-frame clones only and misses some. The sample holds roughly 63,000 clones, approximately 94% seen once. Before the COVID-19 pandemic, during about 2010-2019, CD4+ T cells were taken from unexposed donors. CD4 enrichment then naive enrichment separated naive from memory CD4+ cells. A remark on this clone: The identical CDR3 is also encoded by other nucleotide sequences in the sample.

Sample: naive CD4+ T cells from PBMCs. Noted subset: naive CD4+ T cells isolated by negative enrichment. The sequence was collected from a human donor in good health.

The CDR3 DNA is TGTGCCAGCAGCTTCAGAGGGTATAGCAATCAGCCCCAGCATTTT. Its translation: CASSFRGYSNQPQHF. This chain uses TRBV5-6 with TRBJ1-5; D not certain. CDR3 length: 15 amino acids. Germline CDR1 SGHDT, CDR2 YYEEEE. The germline V and J ends were trimmed by 2 bases and 0 bases, with 9 bases remaining between them.